Presented here are 22 T cell receptor beta chains from one specimen sequenced in a study of blood T cell repertoires in COVID-19. TCRdb's table, derived via immunoSEQ multiplex PCR, lists solely in-frame clones and lacks some. Of some 300,000 clones listed, 80% to 90% are singletons. Sequenced input: peripheral blood. Source of these receptors: a woman aged 45-60 years with COVID-19, enrolled during active disease.

The rearrangement uses TRBV12-3 or TRBV12-4 and TRBJ1-1, with D possibly being TRBD1 (5 bases). CDR3 length: 13 amino acids. The ends were cut back, 1 base at V and 6 bases at J, with 9 bases in the middle. CDR3 sequence: CASSLVQASEAFF. The CDR3, as DNA: TGTGCCAGCAGTTTAGTACAGGCCTCTGAAGCTTTCTTT.

This chain connects TRBV24-1 to TRBJ2-2; 7 bases match TRBD2. Germline loops: CDR1 KGHDR, CDR2 SFDVKD. The CDR3 extends over 17 amino acids. V was clipped by 2 bases and J by 0 bases; unmatched bases: 5. The CDR3, as DNA: TGTGCCACCAGTGATTGGTGGGGGGGGGCGAACACCGGGGAGCTGTTTTTT. This codes for CATSDWWGGANTGELFF.

This chain's CDR3 is CASSHQTDSPSYEQYF. The CDR3 region has the DNA TGCGCCAGCAGCCACCAAACGGACAGCCCCTCCTACGAGCAGTACTTC. The genes are TRBV5-1 and TRBJ2-7; D perhaps matches TRBD1 (6 bases). With 4 bases removed from V and 0 bases from J, the gap between germline ends came to 17 bases. The CDR3 runs 16 residues. Germline V gene lookup returns CDR1 SGHRS and CDR2 YFSETQ. Full variable domain (rest looked up from reference TRBV5-1 and TRBJ2-7): KAGVTQTPRYLIKTRGQQVTLSCSPISGHRSVSWYQQTPGQGLQFLFEYFSETQRNKGNFPGRFSGRQFSNSRSEMNVSTLELGDSALYLCASSHQTDSPSYEQYFGPGTRLTVT.

V usage is TRBV30 and J usage is TRBJ1-3; TRBD1 is a possible D gene (6 bases). CDR1 and CDR2 from the germline V gene are GTSNPN and SVGIG (reference sequence). Trimming stripped 4 bases from V and 2 bases from J, with 15 bases between. The CDR3 is 15 amino acids. The CDR3 region is CAWTINRAAGNTIYF. The CDR3 DNA reads TGTGCCTGGACTATAAACAGGGCTGCTGGAAACACCATATATTTT.

This clone occurred once. The genes are TRBV7-2 and TRBJ2-1; 14 bases match TRBD2. The CDR3 sequence is 16 residues long. Germline loops: CDR1 SGHTA, CDR2 FQGNSA. After removal of 4 bases from V and 14 bases from J, the junction contained 13 bases not matched to a gene. The CDR3 sequence is CASSSNRLAGGPFEFF. In nucleotides, the CDR3 is TGTGCCAGCAGCTCCAATAGACTAGCGGGAGGGCCCTTTGAGTTCTTC.

V is TRBV11-2 and J is TRBJ1-2; 7 bases are a match to TRBD1. With 0 bases clipped from V and 8 bases from J, the junction kept 9 bases outside the gene matches. The length of the CDR3 is 15 residues. Per the germline V gene, CDR1 is SGHAT and CDR2 is FQNNGV. This CDR3 reads CASSLDFRGGQGYTF. CDR3 sequence (DNA): TGTGCCAGCAGCTTAGATTTCAGAGGGGGCCAGGGCTACACCTTC.

This chain uses TRBV7-9 with TRBJ2-1; the D gene is possibly TRBD2 (6 bases). Trimming stripped 4 bases from V and 5 bases from J, with 24 bases between. The germline V gene has CDR1 SEHNR and CDR2 FQNEAQ (reference sequence). This CDR3 has 18 amino acids. CDR3 nucleotide sequence: TGTGCCAGCAGCTACACAATGCCGGGGCTAGCGTCCCACAATGAGCAGTTCTTC. Protein sequence: CASSYTMPGLASHNEQFF. The variable domain in full, with the rest retrieved from reference TRBV7-9 and TRBJ2-1, is DTGVSQNPRHKITKRGQNVTFRCDPISEHNRLYWYRQTLGQGPEFLTYFQNEAQLEKSRLLSDRFSAERPKGSFSTLEIQRTEQGDSAMYLCASSYTMPGLASHNEQFFGPGTRLTVL.

The rearrangement joins TRBV7-9 to TRBJ1-2, with a possible D match to TRBD1 (5 bases). This CDR3 is built from 17 residues. Trimming pared 4 bases from V and 4 bases from J, leaving 22 bases between. Per the germline V gene, CDR1 is SEHNR and CDR2 is FQNEAQ (reference sequence). The CDR3 sequence: CASSYLAGQGVSYGYTF. The CDR3 DNA sequence: TGTGCCAGCAGCTATCTGGCAGGGCAGGGCGTGAGCTATGGCTACACCTTC.

V and J are TRBV29-1 and TRBJ2-1; no firm D call. The CDR3 covers 14 residues. The V end was cut by 6 bases, the J end by 7 bases, with 19 bases between. CDR1 and CDR2 from the germline V gene are SQVTM and ANQGSEA. DNA of the CDR3: TGCAGCGTCCCGAAGGTGGGCGCTGGGAATGAGCAGTTCTTC. It encodes CSVPKVGAGNEQFF.

The chain is built from TRBV30 and TRBJ1-1; D unclear. Trimming removed 0 bases at V and 5 bases at J, with 10 bases between. Per germline, CDR1 GTSNPN and CDR2 SVGIG (reference sequence). The CDR3 is 13 residues long. CDR3 residues: CAWSVLRWTEAFF. CDR3 DNA sequence: TGTGCCTGGAGTGTACTTAGATGGACTGAAGCTTTCTTT.

The chain combines TRBV5-4 with TRBJ2-1; 10 bases fit TRBD1. Germline CDR1 and CDR2: SGHNT and YYREEE (reference sequence). The ends lost 1 base at V and 7 bases at J; junction bases unmatched: 5. This CDR3 comprises 15 residues. In nucleotides, the CDR3 is TGTGCCAGCAGCTTGTGGACAGGGGGATCAAATGAGCAGTTCTTC. This encodes CASSLWTGGSNEQFF.

This sequence joins TRBV15 and TRBJ2-7, with 10 bases identical to TRBD1. V trimming: 3 bases; J trimming: 4 bases; junction bases outside the gene matches: 6. CDR1 is LNHNV, CDR2 YYDKDF, per germline (reference sequence). The CDR3 extends over 15 amino acids. The CDR3 DNA reads TGTGCCACCAGCAGGTCACGGACAGGGGGGTACGAGCAGTACTTC. It is translated as CATSRSRTGGYEQYF.

About this clone itself: This CDR3 is also generated by other DNA sequences in the sample. The rearrangement joins TRBV5-1 to TRBJ2-1; 12 bases agree with TRBD2. V was clipped by 0 bases and J by 10 bases; unmatched bases: 5. In germline, CDR1 is SGHRS, CDR2 YFSETQ. The CDR3 has 15 residues. This CDR3 is CASSLGLAGADEQFF. Here the CDR3 DNA reads TGCGCCAGCAGCTTGGGACTAGCGGGAGCCGACGAGCAGTTCTTC.

V and J are TRBV24-1 and TRBJ2-1; TRBD1 is a possible D gene (6 bases). The V and J ends lost 3 bases and 7 bases respectively, with 15 bases between them. The CDR3 totals 15 residues. Germline V gene sequence: CDR1 KGHDR, CDR2 SFDVKD. CDR3 in DNA: TGTGCCACCAGTGATCCGACAGGCCTTGGGAATGAGCAGTTCTTC. This translates into CATSDPTGLGNEQFF.

This clone was seen a handful of times. This chain links TRBV9 with TRBJ2-3, with D uncertain. CDR1 is SGDLS and CDR2 is YYNGEE in the germline V gene. This CDR3 comprises 15 residues. Deletions cut 0 bases from V and 0 bases from J, with 8 bases between. The CDR3 nucleotides are TGTGCCAGCAGCGTAGCCGTAGTGAGCACAGATACGCAGTATTTT. Residues: CASSVAVVSTDTQYF.

V and J are TRBV14 and TRBJ2-7; 10 positions match TRBD2. Germline CDR1 is SGHDN and CDR2 is FVKESK. V lost 4 bases, J lost 4 bases, and 13 bases stayed unmatched. There are 17 residues in the CDR3. CDR3 nucleotides: TGTGCCAGCAGCCTTACAAATCCACTAGCGGGACCTTACGAGCAGTACTTC. Its protein product is CASSLTNPLAGPYEQYF.

This sequence joins TRBV9 and TRBJ2-1; 8 bases align to TRBD2. Looked up from germline, CDR1 is SGDLS and CDR2 is YYNGEE. Trimming took 0 bases from V and 4 from J; bases not matched to a gene: 3. The CDR3 runs to 15 residues. The CDR3 loop is CASSVVSGVYNEQFF. Written as DNA, the CDR3 is TGTGCCAGCAGCGTAGTTAGCGGGGTATACAATGAGCAGTTCTTC.

The chain uses TRBV11-2 and TRBJ2-1; D is possibly TRBD2 (5 bases). The CDR3 runs to 13 residues. V was cut by 5 bases and J by 6 bases, with 11 bases left in between. Germline CDR1 SGHAT, CDR2 FQNNGV. CDR3 DNA: TGTGCCAGCAGCCCTCCTCTAGCCAATGAGCAGTTCTTC. Translating gives CASSPPLANEQFF. The full variable domain, its missing parts supplied by reference TRBV11-2 and TRBJ2-1, is EAGVAQSPRYKIIEKRQSVAFWCNPISGHATLYWYQQILGQGPKLLIQFQNNGVVDDSQLPKDRFSAERLKGVDSTLKIQPAKLEDSAVYLCASSPPLANEQFFGPGTRLTVL.

The rearrangement uses TRBV7-2 and TRBJ2-3; 7 bases match TRBD1. The V gene end was trimmed by 4 bases and the J gene end by 2 bases; junction bases not matched to a gene: 3. Germline V CDR1 and CDR2: SGHTA, FQGNSA. CDR3 size: 14 residues. This CDR3 reads CASSSTGFTDTQYF. Here the CDR3 DNA reads TGTGCCAGCAGCTCGACAGGGTTCACAGATACGCAGTATTTT.

A remark on this clone: The junction departs from germline at one end; a sequencing error may be responsible. The chain has TRBV3-1 (or the pseudogene TRBV3-2) and TRBJ2-7; D might be TRBD1 (6 bases). Germline values: CDR1 LGHDT, CDR2 YNNKEL (reference sequence). The CDR3 loop spans 13 amino acids. The DNA of the CDR3 is TGTGCCAGCAGCCAAGAAGGGACAACGAAGGGATTCTTC. This sequence encodes CASSQEGTTKGFF.

The CDR3 DNA is TGTGCCAGCAGCTTGGGTCAGGGGATCGGCACCGGGGAGCTGTTTTTT. Translated: CASSLGQGIGTGELFF. This chain joins TRBV5-4 and TRBJ2-2; the D gene is possibly TRBD1 (6 bases). The CDR3 contains 16 residues. Germline-derived CDR1 and CDR2 are SGHNT and YYREEE (reference sequence). V lost 0 bases to trimming and J lost 4 bases, with 13 bases between them.

The chain is built from TRBV5-4 and TRBJ2-7, with 7 bases that match TRBD1. The germline CDR1 and CDR2 sequences are SGHNT and YYREEE (reference sequence). The CDR3 runs 15 residues. V shed 4 bases, J shed 2 bases, and the junction held 9 bases outside the gene matches. Here the CDR3 reads CASSALGDRTYEQYF. In nucleotides, the CDR3 is TGTGCCAGCAGCGCCCTGGGGGACAGAACCTACGAGCAGTACTTC.